The 32 T cell receptor beta chains presented below share a single source sample, sequenced in a study of blood T cell repertoires in COVID-19. Sequencing was performed with immunoSEQ multiplex PCR; in TCRdb, only in-frame clones are kept and a portion is missing. The sample holds 290,000 or so clones, more than 85% seen once. The sample consisted of peripheral blood. All receptors derive from a man aged 65-85 years with acute or convalescent COVID-19.

The chain links TRBV7-2 to TRBJ2-3; 10 bases map to TRBD2. Germline V CDR1 and CDR2: SGHTA, FQGNSA. The CDR3 has 14 amino acids. Trimming removed 5 bases from V and 5 bases from J; junction bases left unmatched: 4. CDR3 residues: CASSLRLAGDTQYF. The DNA for the CDR3 is TGTGCCAGCAGCCTACGACTAGCGGGAGATACGCAGTATTTT.

This CDR3 is CASSTTVQLHSNQPQHF. The CDR3 bases are TGTGCCAGCAGCACAACGGTACAGTTACATAGCAATCAGCCCCAGCATTTT. The V call is TRBV14, the J call TRBJ1-5; D ambiguous. The ends were cut back, 5 bases at V and 0 bases at J, with 17 bases in the middle. CDR1 and CDR2 from the germline V gene are SGHDN and FVKESK. This CDR3 contains 17 residues.

V gene TRBV15 combines with J gene TRBJ1-6, with D unclear. Germline V CDR1 and CDR2: LNHNV, YYDKDF (reference sequence). V lost 0 bases and J 2 bases, leaving 2 bases between the germline ends. The CDR3 extends over 14 amino acids. CDR3 nucleotide sequence: TGTGCCACCAGCAGAGATACCTATAATTCACCCCTCCACTTT. The encoded protein is CATSRDTYNSPLHF.

This clone was recorded only once. The chain couples TRBV28 to TRBJ1-4, with D perhaps TRBD1 (5 bases). The V end was cut by 5 bases, the J end by 7 bases, with 11 bases between. In germline, CDR1 is MDHEN, CDR2 SYDVKM. The CDR3 is 13 amino acids. CDR3 nucleotides: TGTGCCAGCAGTGTCCAGGGTCGTGAAAAACTGTTTTTT. Translated, it gives CASSVQGREKLFF.

The genes are TRBV11-2 and TRBJ2-5; TRBD2 matches 10 bases. CDR3 length equals 18 residues. The V segment lost 0 bases and the J segment 5 bases; nucleotides outside the gene matches: 12. Germline V lookup: CDR1 SGHAT, CDR2 FQNNGV. This CDR3 reads CASSLDLLAGGLGETQYF. In DNA form, the CDR3 reads TGTGCCAGCAGCTTAGATCTGTTAGCGGGGGGCCTAGGGGAGACCCAGTACTTC.

V usage is TRBV19 and J usage is TRBJ1-1; D might be TRBD1 (5 bases). This CDR3 has 14 amino acids. The ends were cut back, 6 bases at V and 9 bases at J, with 20 bases in the middle. Germline assignment: CDR1 LNHDA and CDR2 SQIVND (reference sequence). CDR3 loop: CASSSQTASYKAFF. The DNA for the CDR3 is TGTGCCAGTAGCTCCCAGACAGCGTCTTATAAAGCTTTCTTT.

This chain joins TRBV24-1 and TRBJ1-6; unclear D gene. With 9 bases removed from V and 5 bases from J, the gap between germline ends came to 13 bases. The CDR3 extends over 14 amino acids. Looked up from germline, CDR1 is KGHDR and CDR2 is SFDVKD. CDR3 sequence (DNA): TGTGCCACCTTACCTTCACAAGATAATTCACCCCTCCACTTT. It encodes CATLPSQDNSPLHF.

The chain carries TRBV3-1 (or the pseudogene TRBV3-2) and TRBJ2-1, with D uncertain. This CDR3 comprises 19 residues. Per the germline V gene, CDR1 is LGHDT and CDR2 is YNNKEL (reference sequence). The ends were cut back, 0 bases at V and 8 bases at J, with 26 bases in the middle. The CDR3 DNA follows: TGTGCCAGCAGCCAAGATCGGAAATCAGCCGGAGCTATTCGGGATGAGCAGTTCTTC. Translation gives CASSQDRKSAGAIRDEQFF.

The chain carries TRBV19 and TRBJ2-1; 8 bases agree with TRBD2. The CDR3 consists of 13 residues. The germline gives CDR1 LNHDA, CDR2 SQIVND (reference sequence). The V gene end was trimmed by 6 bases and the J gene end by 4 bases; junction bases not matched to a gene: 2. The CDR3 nucleotides are TGTGCCAGTAGCCGCGGGAGGTACAATGAGCAGTTCTTC. Protein product: CASSRGRYNEQFF.

Here the CDR3 DNA reads TGTGCCAGCAGCCCAACCGGACAGGGAAACTACGAGCAGTACTTC. Protein sequence: CASSPTGQGNYEQYF. J is TRBJ2-7 and V is TRBV11-2; 8 bases are shared with TRBD1. J was trimmed by 3 bases and V by 5 bases; bases with no gene match: 9. The CDR3 has 15 residues. Germline CDR1 is SGHAT and CDR2 is FQNNGV.

The rearrangement joins TRBV30 to TRBJ2-5, with D tentatively TRBD2 (7 bases). This CDR3 region has 16 residues. V shed 0 bases and J shed 2 bases, with 16 bases lying between them. Germline CDR1 is GTSNPN and CDR2 is SVGIG (reference sequence). In nucleotides, the CDR3 is TGTGCCTGGAGTGTCGGAGGGGGGCGGGGGCAAGAGACCCAGTACTTC. The encoded protein is CAWSVGGGRGQETQYF. The full variable domain, in which reference TRBV30 and TRBJ2-5 provide the parts outside the CDR3, is SQTIHQWPATLVQPVGSPLSLECTVEGTSNPNLYWYRQAAGRGLQLLFYSVGIGQISSEVPQNLSASRPQDRQFILSSKKLLLSDSGFYLCAWSVGGGRGQETQYFGPGTRLLVL.

The J gene is TRBJ2-5, the V gene TRBV6-5; D perhaps matches TRBD1 (8 bases). V gave up 6 bases and J gave up 4 bases, with 15 bases separating them. Germline CDR1 is MNHEY and CDR2 is SVGAGI. The CDR3 runs to 14 residues. The CDR3 coding sequence is TGTGCCAGCAGCGACAGGGGAGGGACAGAGACCCAGTACTTC. The encoded protein is CASSDRGGTETQYF.

The rearrangement joins TRBV19 to TRBJ1-5; D possibly corresponds to TRBD1 (5 bases). The V end was cut by 1 base, the J end by 4 bases, with 11 bases between. CDR1 and CDR2 (germline): LNHDA, SQIVND (reference sequence). This CDR3 is built from 15 residues. The CDR3 DNA reads TGTGCCAGTAGTATAGGTTCACAGGTTAATCAGCCCCAGCATTTT. This encodes CASSIGSQVNQPQHF.

The chain joins TRBV6-7 to TRBJ2-1; 8 positions match TRBD2. TRBV6-7 is sorted into the ORF group, with uncertain function. The CDR3 covers 16 residues. The V gene end was trimmed by 2 bases and the J gene end by 9 bases; junction bases not matched to a gene: 12. As DNA, the CDR3 is TGTGCCAGCAGTTACGCCCCTGGCGGGGGGAACCCTGAGCAGTTCTTC. Translating it yields CASSYAPGGGNPEQFF.

V is TRBV10-1 and J is TRBJ2-7; 7 nucleotides match TRBD1. Unmatched junction bases numbered 4, after V lost 6 bases and J lost 2 bases. Germline V gene sequence: CDR1 WNHNN, CDR2 SYGVQD (reference sequence). The CDR3 length is 13 residues. CDR3 nucleotide sequence: TGCGCCAGCAGGAAGGGACAGCCCTACGAGCAGTACTTC. It encodes CASRKGQPYEQYF.

This clone turned up a few times. The chain carries TRBV3-1 (or the pseudogene TRBV3-2) and TRBJ1-4, with 8 bases that match TRBD1. Germline V gives CDR1 LGHDT, CDR2 YNNKEL (reference sequence). The CDR3 sequence is 15 residues long. V lost 4 bases and J lost 5; bases outside the gene matches: 6. The CDR3 protein is CASSLAGQGNEKLFF. CDR3 DNA sequence: TGTGCCAGCAGCCTCGCTGGACAGGGCAATGAAAAACTGTTTTTT.

The rearrangement uses TRBV2 and TRBJ2-1, with a possible D match to TRBD2 (5 bases). The CDR3 is 14 amino acids. CDR1 and CDR2 from the germline V gene are SNHLY and FYNNEI. Trimming took off 8 bases at V and 1 base at J, with 12 bases between the two ends. This chain's CDR3 is CASQRTLSYNEQFF. The CDR3, as DNA: TGTGCCAGCCAACGGACTCTTTCCTACAATGAGCAGTTCTTC.

The rearrangement joins TRBV7-2 to TRBJ1-3; D uncertain. The CDR3 length is 14 residues. V was clipped by 3 bases and J by 3 bases, with 9 bases between them. Germline V gene sequence: CDR1 SGHTA, CDR2 FQGNSA. The CDR3, as DNA: TGTGCCAGCAGCTTCCAGGAGGGTGGAAACACCATATATTTT. This gives the protein CASSFQEGGNTIYF.

The V call is TRBV5-1, the J call TRBJ2-5; possible D gene TRBD1, 6 bases. The CDR3 contains 14 residues. Germline V gene data show CDR1 as SGHRS and CDR2 as YFSETQ. V was shortened by 2 bases and J by 2 bases, with 10 bases between the two germline ends. Written as DNA, the CDR3 is TGCGCCAGCAGCTTAACACAGGGACAAGAGACCCAGTACTTC. As protein: CASSLTQGQETQYF.

This chain joins TRBV19 and TRBJ1-6, with no clear D. The CDR3 runs 16 residues. Germline V gives CDR1 LNHDA, CDR2 SQIVND (reference sequence). V was clipped by 2 bases and J by 5 bases, with 13 bases between them. The chain's CDR3 is CASSINLARDNSPLHF. In nucleotides, the CDR3 is TGTGCCAGTAGTATAAATTTGGCGAGGGATAATTCACCCCTCCACTTT.

The gene calls are TRBV30 and TRBJ1-5; 9 bases are shared with TRBD1. J lost 6 bases, V lost 0 bases, and 6 bases had no gene match. This CDR3 is 15 amino acids long. Germline assignment: CDR1 GTSNPN and CDR2 SVGIG (reference sequence). In nucleotides, the CDR3 is TGTGCCTGGAGTGTATCCAGGGACAGGGTTCAGCCCCAGCATTTT. Protein sequence: CAWSVSRDRVQPQHF.

The rearrangement uses TRBV7-2 and TRBJ2-1; D is ambiguous. The CDR3 is made up of 15 amino acids. CDR1 and CDR2 from the germline V gene are SGHTA and FQGNSA. The V end was cut by 7 bases, the J end by 3 bases, with 16 bases between. The CDR3 coding sequence is TGTGCCAGCACCGACTCCGTGGCAGTCTACAATGAGCAGTTCTTC. It is translated as CASTDSVAVYNEQFF.

This sequence joins TRBV4-2 and TRBJ2-3; TRBD2 agrees at 11 bases. CDR3 length: 18 residues. J gave up 4 bases and V 3 bases, and 12 bases lay outside the gene matches. Germline V lookup: CDR1 LGHNA, CDR2 YNFKEQ. CDR3 sequence (DNA): TGTGCCAGCAGCCAGCGTCTAGCGGGAGGCTCCGAAGCAGATACGCAGTATTTT. As protein: CASSQRLAGGSEADTQYF.

A few counts support this clone. The CDR3 nucleotides are TGTGCCAGCAGTCCAGCGGGAGAGACCCAGTACTTC. Translating gives CASSPAGETQYF. The chain uses TRBV27 and TRBJ2-5; the D gene is possibly TRBD2 (6 bases). CDR1 is MNHEY, CDR2 SMNVEV, per germline (reference sequence). Trimming took off 5 bases at V and 4 bases at J, with 8 bases between the two ends. The CDR3 has 12 amino acids.

This sequence joins TRBV7-6 and TRBJ2-5, with D possibly being TRBD1 (6 bases). CDR1 and CDR2 from the germline V gene are SGHVS and FNYEAQ. This CDR3 is built from 14 residues. V was shortened by 5 bases and J by 5 bases, with 15 bases between the two germline ends. The CDR3 loop is CASSLSPGEETQYF. The CDR3 DNA reads TGTGCCAGCAGCCTCAGTCCAGGGGAGGAGACCCAGTACTTC.

The CDR3 region has the DNA TGTGCCATCAGCATGGGGGGGGCTGAAGCTTTCTTT. Its translation is CAISMGGAEAFF. The gene calls are TRBV10-3 and TRBJ1-1; D may be TRBD1 (5 bases). V was clipped by 6 bases and J by 6 bases, with 11 bases between them. The CDR3 is made up of 12 amino acids. The germline V gene encodes CDR1 ENHRY and CDR2 SYGVKD.

V gene TRBV12-3 or TRBV12-4 combines with J gene TRBJ1-5; 9 bases are shared with TRBD1. Trimming took 5 bases from V and 9 from J; bases not matched to a gene: 5. CDR3 length equals 13 residues. CDR3 nucleotides: TGTGCCAGCAGTCGACAGGGGGAACGGCCCCAGCATTTT. Protein product: CASSRQGERPQHF.

The gene calls are TRBV7-8 and TRBJ2-7; tentatively, D is TRBD1 (5 bases). Germline V gives CDR1 SGHVS, CDR2 FQNEAQ. The V gene lost 4 bases and the J gene lost 0 bases, with 10 bases spanning the gap. CDR3 size: 14 residues. The CDR3 here is CASSSDRNSYEQYF. The CDR3 nucleotides read TGTGCCAGCAGCTCCGACAGAAACTCCTACGAGCAGTACTTC.

The rearrangement links TRBV29-1 to TRBJ2-5, with D tentatively TRBD1 (5 bases). The V end was cut by 4 bases, the J end by 2 bases, with 17 bases between. The CDR3 covers 15 residues. CDR1 and CDR2 (germline): SQVTM, ANQGSEA. Written as DNA, the CDR3 is TGCAGCGTTGTACGGACAACCGATCTACAAGAGACCCAGTACTTC. Encoded protein: CSVVRTTDLQETQYF.

This chain links TRBV6-2 or TRBV6-3 with TRBJ2-5; D is possibly TRBD1 (7 bases). The V end lost 2 bases, the J end lost 2 bases, and 24 bases lay between the germline ends. The CDR3 spans 19 residues. From germline, CDR1 is MNHEY and CDR2 SVGEGT. The CDR3 reads CASSYPFGSKRTGQETQYF. For the CDR3, the DNA is TGTGCCAGCAGTTACCCCTTCGGGAGCAAACGGACAGGACAAGAGACCCAGTACTTC.

With regard to this clone: The sample carries other DNA sequences with the same CDR3. The chain uses TRBV28 and TRBJ1-3; maybe TRBD1 (5 bases). Germline V gene lookup returns CDR1 MDHEN and CDR2 SYDVKM. Trimming cost V 6 bases and J 0 bases, with 6 bases left between them. CDR3 size: 13 residues. The CDR3 DNA sequence: TGTGCCAGCAGCCAGGGCTCTGGAAACACCATATATTTT. As protein: CASSQGSGNTIYF.

V gene TRBV2 combines with J gene TRBJ1-4; no reliable D call. CDR1 is SNHLY, CDR2 FYNNEI, per germline. The CDR3 length is 13 residues. Trimming shortened V by 5 bases and J by 5 bases, and 9 bases separated the two germline ends. The CDR3 nucleotides read TGTGCCAGCAGTCTACAGTGGAATGAAAAACTGTTTTTT. Its translation is CASSLQWNEKLFF.